Listed here are 14 T cell receptor beta chains from one sample, sequenced in a study of control samples from healthy donors and cancer patients. Assay used: immunoSEQ multiplex PCR; TCRdb lists only in-frame clones, some missing. The sample includes under 65,000 clones, around 86% seen only once; the top ten take roughly 2.8%. The sequenced material came from PBMCs. The receptors derive from a woman aged 45-60 years with lung cancer.

The V gene is TRBV7-2, the J gene TRBJ2-7, with 7 bases that match TRBD1. CDR3 length equals 15 residues. With V trimmed by 4 bases and J by 4 bases, 10 bases remained unmatched. The germline V gene has CDR1 SGHTA and CDR2 FQGNSA. In DNA, the CDR3 is TGTGCCAGCAGCTACTCCGGGGACAGAGCTTACGAGCAGTACTTC. Amino acids: CASSYSGDRAYEQYF.

This chain links TRBV6-5 with TRBJ2-2; D is unclear. The CDR3 consists of 13 residues. V was trimmed by 2 bases and J by 5 bases, leaving 6 bases between them. Germline V gene lookup returns CDR1 MNHEY and CDR2 SVGAGI. CDR3 amino acids: CASSYRQTGELFF. The CDR3 DNA reads as TGTGCCAGCAGTTACAGGCAGACCGGGGAGCTGTTTTTT.

The chain uses TRBV7-8 and TRBJ1-1; tentatively, D is TRBD1 (5 bases). V gave up 5 bases and J gave up 2 bases, with 18 bases separating them. From germline, CDR1 is SGHVS and CDR2 FQNEAQ. The CDR3 length is 16 residues. The CDR3 region is CASSLPLEGINTEAFF. In DNA, the CDR3 is TGTGCCAGCAGCCTACCCTTGGAGGGGATCAACACTGAAGCTTTCTTT. Using reference TRBV7-8 and TRBJ1-1 for the parts outside the CDR3, the full variable domain is GAGVSQSPRYKVAKRGQDVALRCDPISGHVSLFWYQQALGQGPEFLTYFQNEAQLDKSGLPSDRFFAERPEGSVSTLKIQRTQQEDSAVYLCASSLPLEGINTEAFFGQGTRLTVV.

This clone occurred once. The V gene is TRBV28, the J gene TRBJ1-5, with D possibly matching TRBD1 (6 bases). Germline assignment: CDR1 MDHEN and CDR2 SYDVKM. Trimming took off 3 bases at V and 11 bases at J, with 23 bases between the two ends. The CDR3 is 16 residues long. The DNA of the CDR3 is TGTGCCAGCAGTTTTCGTCAGGGGCGGAGTAAGTTAGCCCAGCATTTT. Translating it yields CASSFRQGRSKLAQHF.

For this clone: The sample contains more than one DNA sequence encoding this CDR3. The chain uses TRBV18 and TRBJ1-5, with 7 bases matching TRBD1. This CDR3 has 15 amino acids. Per germline, CDR1 KGHSH and CDR2 LQKENI. Trimming took 2 bases from V and 4 from J; bases not matched to a gene: 5. The CDR3 DNA follows: TGTGCCAGCTCACCAGGGGACAGCTTTAATCAGCCCCAGCATTTT. Its translation is CASSPGDSFNQPQHF.

The CDR3 bases are TGTGCCAGCAGCTACCATAGCGGGGGGGCACAAGAGACCCAGTACTTC. This sequence encodes CASSYHSGGAQETQYF. V and J are TRBV3-1 (or the pseudogene TRBV3-2) and TRBJ2-5, with TRBD2 matching over 11 bases. CDR1 is LGHDT and CDR2 is YNNKEL in the germline V gene (reference sequence). V was clipped by 5 bases and J by 2 bases; unmatched bases: 7. The CDR3 consists of 16 residues.

The chain combines TRBV7-8 with TRBJ1-1; 7 bases match TRBD1. V lost 0 bases to trimming and J lost 7 bases; unmatched junction nucleotides: 14. This CDR3 comprises 17 residues. Per the germline V gene, CDR1 is SGHVS and CDR2 is FQNEAQ. CDR3 residues: CASSLARGGGIFFEAFF. The CDR3 coding sequence is TGTGCCAGCAGCTTAGCGCGCGGAGGGGGCATATTTTTTGAAGCTTTCTTT. The variable domain in full, completed from reference TRBV7-8 and TRBJ1-1, reads GAGVSQSPRYKVAKRGQDVALRCDPISGHVSLFWYQQALGQGPEFLTYFQNEAQLDKSGLPSDRFFAERPEGSVSTLKIQRTQQEDSAVYLCASSLARGGGIFFEAFFGQGTRLTVV.

The chain uses TRBV7-9 and TRBJ2-2; no firm D call. Per the germline V gene, CDR1 is SEHNR and CDR2 is FQNEAQ (reference sequence). The CDR3 contains 14 residues. V lost 6 bases, J lost 3 bases, and 11 bases lay in between. The DNA of the CDR3 is TGTGCCAGCAGGAACTCGGGCGACACCGGGGAGCTGTTTTTT. Translated: CASRNSGDTGELFF. Complete variable domain (other parts from reference TRBV7-9 and TRBJ2-2): DTGVSQNPRHKITKRGQNVTFRCDPISEHNRLYWYRQTLGQGPEFLTYFQNEAQLEKSRLLSDRFSAERPKGSFSTLEIQRTEQGDSAMYLCASRNSGDTGELFFGEGSRLTVL.

This rearrangement joins TRBV4-3 to TRBJ1-6, with D hard to call. Germline V gives CDR1 LGHNA, CDR2 YSLEER. This CDR3 region has 16 residues. The germline V and J ends were trimmed by 0 bases and 1 base, with 7 bases remaining between them. The CDR3 nucleotides read TGCGCCAGCAGCCAAGAGCGGGGTTCCTATAATTCACCCCTCCACTTT. It codes for CASSQERGSYNSPLHF.

This chain joins TRBV7-6 and TRBJ2-7; 7 positions match TRBD2. The CDR3 sequence is 15 residues long. With V trimmed by 0 bases and J by 3 bases, 5 bases remained unmatched. The germline V gene encodes CDR1 SGHVS and CDR2 FNYEAQ. In nucleotides, the CDR3 is TGTGCCAGCAGCTTAGCGACTAGCTCCAGCTACGAGCAGTACTTC. Amino acids: CASSLATSSSYEQYF.

The chain links TRBV28 to TRBJ2-6; D possibly corresponds to TRBD2 (5 bases). From germline, CDR1 is MDHEN and CDR2 SYDVKM. This CDR3 region has 19 residues. Between the trimmed V and J ends, which lost 6 bases and 2 bases, there was a span of 23 bases. CDR3 DNA sequence: TGTGCCAGCAGCCCCTCCTGGGAGTCTGAGAGGGCTGGGGCCAACGTCCTGACTTTC. It translates to CASSPSWESERAGANVLTF.

The V call is TRBV19, the J call TRBJ1-6; D remains unclear. CDR3 length: 15 residues. Trimming left V 2 bases short and J 6 bases short, with 11 bases between. Germline CDR1 LNHDA, CDR2 SQIVND (reference sequence). The CDR3 here is CASSIPPGSNSPLHF. CDR3 DNA: TGTGCCAGTAGTATACCTCCTGGTTCTAATTCACCCCTCCACTTT.

This sequence joins TRBV5-1 and TRBJ2-5; D tentatively reads TRBD1 or TRBD2 (6 bases each). There are 15 residues in the CDR3. Germline V gives CDR1 SGHRS, CDR2 YFSETQ. Trimming cost V 0 bases and J 5 bases, with 14 bases left between them. The CDR3 loop reads CASSLDPGARETQYF. The CDR3 DNA is TGCGCCAGCAGCTTGGATCCGGGGGCGCGGGAGACCCAGTACTTC.

The J gene is TRBJ1-5, the V gene TRBV7-3, with D uncertain. The V end lost 4 bases, the J end lost 0 bases, and 4 bases lay between the germline ends. CDR1 is SGHTA, CDR2 FQGTGA, per germline. The CDR3 consists of 13 residues. CDR3 DNA sequence: TGTGCCAGCAGCTCAGCTAGCAATCAGCCCCAGCATTTT. It is translated as CASSSASNQPQHF.